Listed below are T cell receptor beta chains from one sample, sequenced in a study of cytomegalovirus exposure and HLA in healthy donors. The repertoire was sequenced with immunoSEQ multiplex PCR; TCRdb's copy has only in-frame clones and lacks some. The data hold about 110,000 clones, with about 79% observed a single time. Sequenced input: PBMCs. Every receptor here comes from a woman aged 18-29 years in good health and CMV-seropositive. Both conserved end residues are trimmed from each CDR3. The D gene is left open where the match is weak.

>TRBV7-3|TRBJ1-3|NA
ASSPRRGGNTIY
>TRBV7-8|TRBJ2-2|NA
ASSLTSGELF
>TRBV5-6|TRBJ2-5|NA
ASSLLAGRNQETQY
>TRBV5-1|TRBJ2-1|NA
ASSLAEISYNEQF
>TRBV6-1|TRBJ1-5|NA
ASSEAQVRQPQH
>TRBV7-6|TRBJ2-3|TRBD1
ASSAGTGSTDTQY
>TRBV6-5|TRBJ2-7|NA
ASSRGNYEQY
>TRBV2|TRBJ1-5|NA
ASNLQGGNQPQH
>TRBV28|TRBJ2-7|TRBD2
ASSAPGLGSYEQY
>TRBV5-1|TRBJ2-7|TRBD1
ASSLGQGLYEQY
>TRBV20-1|TRBJ1-1|NA
SASGGVGAF
>TRBV5-6|TRBJ2-1|TRBD1
ASSLWTGGFYNEQF
>TRBV7-3|TRBJ2-3|TRBD2
ASSQSLAGATDTQY
>TRBV27|TRBJ1-1|NA
ASSLNGDRTEAF
>TRBV6-1|TRBJ1-1|NA
ASKSPENTEAF
>TRBV10-3|TRBJ2-2|TRBD1
AISESRDRANTGELF
>TRBV9|TRBJ2-6|NA
ASSVEGAGANVLT
>TRBV2|TRBJ1-5|NA
ASSEGDQPQH
>TRBV2|TRBJ2-7|NA
ASSGPYEQY
>TRBV6-6|TRBJ2-7|NA
ASSYSQGLSYEQY
>TRBV7-3|TRBJ1-1|TRBD1
ASSPPGQGAQAF
>TRBV15|TRBJ1-1|TRBD1
ATSSKTGPTEAF
>TRBV6-5|TRBJ2-1|TRBD1
ASKGGTGEYNEQF
>TRBV6-1|TRBJ1-3|NA
ASSSGGGAGNTIY
>TRBV28|TRBJ2-7|NA
ASSRYGPED
>TRBV7-3|TRBJ2-1|TRBD2
ASSLRAGGVEQF
>TRBV11-3|TRBJ2-2|NA
ASSLQDTGELF
>TRBV28|TRBJ2-7|NA
ASTRDISYEQY
>TRBV11-3|TRBJ2-3|TRBD1
ASSLGGPGGTDTQY
>TRBV6-5|TRBJ2-7|TRBD2
ASSYGAGGPNEQY
>TRBV13|TRBJ2-7|NA
ASSLSRGPFKQY
>TRBV18|TRBJ2-2|TRBD1
ASSPTGDRGSTGELF
>TRBV6-5|TRBJ2-7|NA
ASSYSRWAGEQY